The 32 T cell receptor beta chains listed next were all sequenced from one sample in a study of identifying expanded T cells in peripheral blood. Clones were sequenced by immunoSEQ multiplex PCR, and TCRdb holds only the in-frame ones, with some missing. The table has 50,000 to 60,000 clones, about four fifths seen once. Sequenced sample: blood. Receptors were obtained from a person aged 18 to 69 in good health.

The V gene is TRBV20-1, the J gene TRBJ2-3; D unclear. V lost 5 bases to trimming and J lost 5 bases, with 8 bases between them. CDR3 length: 11 amino acids. Germline-derived CDR1 and CDR2 are DFQATT and SNEGSKA (reference sequence). The CDR3 DNA reads TGCAGTGCTGGGTTTGGAGATACGCAGTATTTT. The encoded protein is CSAGFGDTQYF.

The chain couples TRBV7-6 to TRBJ1-2; 7 nucleotides align to TRBD1. Per the germline V gene, CDR1 is SGHVS and CDR2 is FNYEAQ. The trim removed 5 bases at V and 6 bases at J, leaving 3 bases unmatched. The CDR3 spans 12 residues. CDR3 nucleotides: TGTGCCAGCAGCCAACAGGGGCATGGCTACACCTTC. It is translated as CASSQQGHGYTF.

This chain joins TRBV5-1 and TRBJ2-3; weak D call: TRBD1 (6 bases). Trimming left V 7 bases short and J 3 bases short, with 18 bases between. The germline V gene encodes CDR1 SGHRS and CDR2 YFSETQ. The CDR3 covers 15 residues. As DNA, the CDR3 is TGCGCCAGCTCACTGTCGGGACACTCAACAGATACGCAGTATTTT. Its translation is CASSLSGHSTDTQYF.

The chain joins TRBV5-1 to TRBJ2-1; tentatively, D is TRBD2 (6 bases). Trimming removed 7 bases at V and 4 bases at J, with 21 bases between. The length of the CDR3 is 16 residues. From germline, CDR1 is SGHRS and CDR2 YFSETQ. CDR3 in DNA: TGCGCCAGCTGCATGTTGGGGGGTGTAGGGTACAATGAGCAGTTCTTC. This translates into CASCMLGGVGYNEQFF. The full variable domain, with the rest looked up from reference TRBV5-1 and TRBJ2-1, is KAGVTQTPRYLIKTRGQQVTLSCSPISGHRSVSWYQQTPGQGLQFLFEYFSETQRNKGNFPGRFSGRQFSNSRSEMNVSTLELGDSALYLCASCMLGGVGYNEQFFGPGTRLTVL.

V and J are TRBV6-5 and TRBJ2-7; perhaps TRBD2 as D (6 bases). The CDR3 covers 16 residues. Trimming took off 3 bases at V and 6 bases at J, with 21 bases between the two ends. Germline CDR1 MNHEY, CDR2 SVGAGI. Here the CDR3 DNA reads TGTGCCAGCAGTTATTTGAGCGCGACTAGAAAGCTCGAGCAGTACTTC. This gives the protein CASSYLSATRKLEQYF.

The CDR3 loop is CASSSTNPRTDTQYF. The CDR3 bases are TGTGCCAGCAGCTCGACTAACCCCCGCACAGATACGCAGTATTTT. J is TRBJ2-3 and V is TRBV11-3; possible D gene TRBD2, 5 bases. Germline V CDR1 and CDR2: SGHNT, YENEEA. The V and J ends lost 4 bases and 1 base respectively, with 12 bases between them. This CDR3 is built from 15 residues.

V and J are TRBV14 and TRBJ2-4; tentative D call: TRBD2 (6 bases). The germline V gene has CDR1 SGHDN and CDR2 FVKESK. The CDR3 loop spans 14 amino acids. Trimming took 1 base from V and 10 from J, leaving 14 bases between them. CDR3 amino acids: CASSQVAPGEIQYF. DNA for the CDR3: TGTGCCAGCAGCCAAGTAGCTCCGGGGGAAATTCAGTACTTC. The full variable domain, with the rest looked up from reference TRBV14 and TRBJ2-4, is EAGVTQFPSHSVIEKGQTVTLRCDPISGHDNLYWYRRVMGKEIKFLLHFVKESKQDESGMPNNRFLAERTGGTYSTLKVQPAELEDSGVYFCASSQVAPGEIQYFGAGTRLSVL.

The chain couples TRBV7-9 to TRBJ2-2, with no clear D. CDR1 and CDR2 (germline): SEHNR, FQNEAQ (reference sequence). Trimming stripped 4 bases from V and 0 bases from J, with 6 bases between. The CDR3 sequence is 14 residues long. CDR3 in amino acids: CASSSTANTGELFF. CDR3 nucleotide sequence: TGTGCCAGCAGCTCGACGGCGAACACCGGGGAGCTGTTTTTT.

The chain links TRBV7-3 to TRBJ2-3; a possible D gene is TRBD2 (6 bases). Germline V gene sequence: CDR1 SGHTA, CDR2 FQGTGA. Deletions cut 7 bases from V and 6 bases from J, with 23 bases between. The length of the CDR3 is 16 residues. CDR3 region: CASTLTLRGGFDTQYF. The CDR3 DNA sequence: TGTGCCAGCACCCTCACCCTGCGGGGCGGTTTCGATACGCAGTATTTT. Full variable domain (missing parts from reference TRBV7-3 and TRBJ2-3): GAGVSQTPSNKVTEKGKYVELRCDPISGHTALYWYRQSLGQGPEFLIYFQGTGAADDSGLPNDRFFAVRPEGSVSTLKIQRTERGDSAVYLCASTLTLRGGFDTQYFGPGTRLTVL.

The J gene is TRBJ2-2, the V gene TRBV19, with unresolved D. The germline V gene encodes CDR1 LNHDA and CDR2 SQIVND (reference sequence). The V end lost 3 bases, the J end lost 4 bases, and 12 bases lay between the germline ends. This CDR3 spans 15 amino acids. CDR3 amino acids: CASSISLVLTGELFF. The DNA for the CDR3 is TGTGCCAGTAGTATCAGCCTAGTCCTCACCGGGGAGCTGTTTTTT.

The chain couples TRBV29-1 to TRBJ1-1; tentative D call: TRBD1 (5 bases). The germline V gene encodes CDR1 SQVTM and CDR2 ANQGSEA. The CDR3 consists of 11 residues. V was shortened by 1 base and J by 8 bases, with 8 bases between the two germline ends. The CDR3 DNA follows: TGCAGCGTTGAAGGGGGCAGGGAAGCTTTCTTT. Translation gives CSVEGGREAFF.

The chain employs TRBV5-6 and TRBJ2-1; the D call may be TRBD1 or TRBD2 (5 bases each). Germline V gene data show CDR1 as SGHDT and CDR2 as YYEEEE. V was pared by 2 bases and J by 4 bases, with 13 bases between. The CDR3 runs to 15 residues. The DNA of the CDR3 is TGTGCCAGCAGCTTCGAGGGGTTCGGTTACAATGAGCAGTTCTTC. Translated: CASSFEGFGYNEQFF.

This chain uses TRBV9 with TRBJ2-6; D remains unclear. V gave up 6 bases and J gave up 3 bases, with 16 bases separating them. This CDR3 is 16 amino acids long. Germline V gene sequence: CDR1 SGDLS, CDR2 YYNGEE. This CDR3 is CASTSGPINGANVLTF. CDR3 nucleotide sequence: TGTGCCAGCACGTCCGGGCCAATTAATGGGGCCAACGTCCTGACTTTC.

DNA for the CDR3: TGCGCCAGCAGCTTGGAGGCGGGGAGGAGGGGCTACACCTTC. Translating it yields CASSLEAGRRGYTF. The chain joins TRBV5-1 to TRBJ1-2; no firm D call. CDR3 length: 14 amino acids. Deletions cut 0 bases from V and 8 bases from J, with 14 bases between. The germline V gene encodes CDR1 SGHRS and CDR2 YFSETQ.

J is TRBJ2-3 and V is TRBV5-1, with D possibly being TRBD1 or TRBD2 (6 bases each). The CDR3 extends over 17 amino acids. From germline, CDR1 is SGHRS and CDR2 YFSETQ. The germline V and J ends were trimmed by 7 bases and 0 bases, with 21 bases remaining between them. Written as DNA, the CDR3 is TGCGCCAGCCGAGGGGGGCGCCTTGTCCGGAGCACAGATACGCAGTATTTT. It encodes CASRGGRLVRSTDTQYF.

The rearrangement links TRBV29-1 to TRBJ2-7; no clear D. This CDR3 has 12 amino acids. The V gene lost 6 bases and the J gene lost 4 bases, with 13 bases spanning the gap. CDR1 and CDR2 (germline): SQVTM, ANQGSEA. CDR3 loop: CSVVFDVYEQYF. The CDR3 DNA is TGCAGCGTCGTGTTCGATGTGTACGAGCAGTACTTC.

In this sample, this clone is medium-sized. The chain recombines TRBV9 with TRBJ2-2; tentatively, D is TRBD2 (5 bases). The CDR3 totals 13 residues. Trimming took off 3 bases at V and 6 bases at J, with 9 bases between the two ends. In germline, CDR1 is SGDLS, CDR2 YYNGEE. Here the CDR3 reads CASSADFAGELFF. As DNA, the CDR3 is TGTGCCAGCAGCGCGGACTTCGCCGGGGAGCTGTTTTTT.

This chain links TRBV14 with TRBJ2-7; D is unclear. Germline CDR1 reads SGHDN; CDR2 reads FVKESK. The CDR3 has 14 residues. Trimming left V 1 base short and J 0 bases short, with 7 bases between. CDR3 in amino acids: CASSQGAASYEQYF. The CDR3 DNA follows: TGTGCCAGCAGCCAAGGGGCAGCCTCCTACGAGCAGTACTTC.

This CDR3 is CASSLSEDTQYF. The CDR3, as DNA: TGTGCCAGCAGCTTAAGCGAGGATACGCAGTATTTT. J is TRBJ2-3 and V is TRBV11-2, with D uncertain. CDR1 SGHAT and CDR2 FQNNGV come from the germline V gene. V lost 2 bases and J lost 6, with 6 bases in between. The CDR3 totals 12 residues.

The V and J genes are TRBV18 and TRBJ1-1; perhaps TRBD1 as D (5 bases). This CDR3 comprises 14 residues. Germline V lookup: CDR1 KGHSH, CDR2 LQKENI. V shed 4 bases and J shed 0 bases, with 9 bases lying between them. CDR3 residues: CASSLQAVNTEAFF. CDR3 in DNA: TGTGCCAGCTCACTACAGGCTGTGAACACTGAAGCTTTCTTT.

The J gene is TRBJ2-1, the V gene TRBV11-3, with D unresolved. Deletions cut 2 bases from V and 3 bases from J, with 8 bases between. This CDR3 spans 14 amino acids. Germline CDR1 SGHNT, CDR2 YENEEA. CDR3 in amino acids: CASSLLRLYNEQFF. As DNA, the CDR3 is TGTGCCAGCAGCTTACTGCGACTCTACAATGAGCAGTTCTTC.

V is TRBV10-2 and J is TRBJ2-7; possibly TRBD1 for D (5 bases). This CDR3 spans 12 amino acids. The germline gives CDR1 WSHSY, CDR2 SAAADI. V gave up 6 bases and J gave up 3 bases, with 9 bases separating them. CDR3 DNA: TGCGCCAGCAGGGACAAATACTACGAGCAGTACTTC. Amino acids: CASRDKYYEQYF.

The V call is TRBV19, the J call TRBJ1-2, with D uncertain. The germline CDR1 and CDR2 sequences are LNHDA and SQIVND (reference sequence). V dropped 8 bases and J dropped 6 bases, with 13 bases sitting between them. The CDR3 runs to 12 residues. The CDR3 DNA reads TGTGCCAGTCGAGGAGGGCCAGATGGCTACACCTTC. Translated, it gives CASRGGPDGYTF.

The CDR3 reads CASLRGGNGYTF. The CDR3 DNA follows: TGTGCCAGCCTGAGGGGGGGCAACGGCTACACCTTC. The chain carries TRBV2 and TRBJ1-2, with TRBD1 as a possible D gene (6 bases). V lost 8 bases, J lost 8 bases, and 15 bases lay in between. This CDR3 contains 12 residues. Germline CDR1 is SNHLY and CDR2 is FYNNEI.

This chain connects TRBV9 to TRBJ1-3; D not certain. The germline CDR1 and CDR2 sequences are SGDLS and YYNGEE. The V end lost 0 bases, the J end lost 2 bases, and 9 bases lay between the germline ends. The CDR3 totals 15 residues. The CDR3 loop is CASSVDVRTGNTIYF. Here the CDR3 DNA reads TGTGCCAGCAGCGTAGATGTCCGCACTGGAAACACCATATATTTT.

The rearrangement links TRBV27 to TRBJ1-2; 10 bases line up with TRBD1. CDR1 is MNHEY, CDR2 SMNVEV, per germline (reference sequence). The CDR3 loop spans 13 amino acids. Trimming at V came to 5 bases and at J to 9 bases, leaving 6 bases not matched to a gene. DNA of the CDR3: TGTGCCAGCAGTCCACGGGGACAGGGGCGCTACACCTTC. Its translation: CASSPRGQGRYTF.

This clone has only a few counts. One end of the junction fails to match germline, which may point to a read error. The same CDR3 arises from other DNA sequences in this sample as well. J is TRBJ1-1 and V is TRBV18; 9 bases fit TRBD1. Germline-derived CDR1 and CDR2 are KGHSH and LQKENI. The CDR3 is 14 amino acids. CDR3 bases: TGTGCCAGCTCCCCACAGGGGGCGAACACTGAAGCTTTCTTT. Translating it yields CASSPQGANTEAFF.

This clone appeared once. The chain employs TRBV30 and TRBJ2-3; 9 bases align to TRBD1. The junction had 14 bases not matched to a gene; V was cut back by 7 bases and J by 6 bases. This CDR3 is 15 amino acids long. CDR1 GTSNPN and CDR2 SVGIG come from the germline V gene (reference sequence). CDR3 loop: CASAFPGQGLDTQYF. DNA of the CDR3: TGTGCCTCCGCCTTCCCGGGACAGGGCCTCGATACGCAGTATTTT.

The chain recombines TRBV15 with TRBJ1-4; the D is unclear. Germline lookup yields CDR1 LNHNV and CDR2 YYDKDF (reference sequence). The V end was cut by 0 bases, the J end by 8 bases, with 10 bases between. This CDR3 is 14 amino acids long. CDR3 loop: CATSRDPLAEKLFF. CDR3 sequence (DNA): TGTGCCACCAGCAGAGATCCCCTTGCGGAAAAACTGTTTTTT.

The chain uses TRBV5-1 and TRBJ1-1; no reliable D call. The CDR3 extends over 15 amino acids. The V end was cut by 2 bases, the J end by 0 bases, with 11 bases between. Germline lookup yields CDR1 SGHRS and CDR2 YFSETQ. DNA of the CDR3: TGCGCCAGCAGCTTTTTGGCCGGAATGAACACTGAAGCTTTCTTT. Protein product: CASSFLAGMNTEAFF.

The chain combines TRBV30 with TRBJ2-2; TRBD1 might be the D (5 bases). The CDR3 is 15 residues long. V lost 0 bases, J lost 6 bases, and 14 bases lay in between. Germline CDR1 GTSNPN, CDR2 SVGIG (reference sequence). CDR3 sequence (DNA): TGTGCCTGGAGTGTAAAGGGGCTAGTGTCCGGGGAGCTGTTTTTT. Its protein is CAWSVKGLVSGELFF. Full variable domain (outside the CDR3, taken from reference TRBV30 and TRBJ2-2): SQTIHQWPATLVQPVGSPLSLECTVEGTSNPNLYWYRQAAGRGLQLLFYSVGIGQISSEVPQNLSASRPQDRQFILSSKKLLLSDSGFYLCAWSVKGLVSGELFFGEGSRLTVL.

The table lists this clone with a count of one. The chain employs TRBV5-1 and TRBJ2-7; TRBD1 matches at 10 bases. CDR1 is SGHRS and CDR2 is YFSETQ in the germline V gene. V shed 7 bases and J 2 bases; nucleotides not matched to a gene: 6. This CDR3 has 14 residues. In nucleotides, the CDR3 is TGCGCCAGCCCTCCGGGACAGGGGACCTACGAGCAGTACGTC. Amino acids: CASPPGQGTYEQYV.